This section outlines one TCR beta chain sequence together with its context. What it binds is not known. TCRB transcripts that were expressed got sequenced, as all of the isolated RNA had been reverse transcribed. Data came from immunoSEQ multiplex PCR; TCRdb stores just in-frame clones and leaves some out. The sample carries some 410,000 clones, more than 11% recorded once. The record originates from a study of beta chain features in type 1 diabetes. Looking at the study overall: Patients and healthy donors were similar in age, gender and cell yields. Study-wide results and caveats: The cDNA sequencing approach could over-represent high-TCR-expressing cells.

The V gene's germline CDR1 is SGHTA and CDR2 FQGNSA. The CDR3 is 13 residues long. V shed 5 bases and J 4 bases; nucleotides not matched to a gene: 3. This clonotype was sampled from a man aged 25-45 years in good health. V usage is TRBV7-2 and J usage is TRBJ1-1; 8 bases align to TRBD1. Sequenced sample: naive CD4+ T cells from blood. Here the CDR3 DNA reads TGTGCCAGCAGCCTCGACAGGGGCACTGAAGCTTTCTTT. Amino acid sequence: CASSLDRGTEAFF.